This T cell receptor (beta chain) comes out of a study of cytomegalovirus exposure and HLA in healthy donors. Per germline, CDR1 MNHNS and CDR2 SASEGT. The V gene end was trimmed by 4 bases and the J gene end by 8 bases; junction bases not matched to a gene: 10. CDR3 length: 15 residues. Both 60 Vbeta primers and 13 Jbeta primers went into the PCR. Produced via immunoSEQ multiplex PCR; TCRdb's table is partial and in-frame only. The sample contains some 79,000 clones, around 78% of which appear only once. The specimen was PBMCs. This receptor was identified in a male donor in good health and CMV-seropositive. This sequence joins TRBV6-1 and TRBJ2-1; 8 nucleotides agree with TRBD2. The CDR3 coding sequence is TGTGCCAGCAGTGGACGAACGGGGGGGCACGATGAGCAGTTCTTC. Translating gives CASSGRTGGHDEQFF.